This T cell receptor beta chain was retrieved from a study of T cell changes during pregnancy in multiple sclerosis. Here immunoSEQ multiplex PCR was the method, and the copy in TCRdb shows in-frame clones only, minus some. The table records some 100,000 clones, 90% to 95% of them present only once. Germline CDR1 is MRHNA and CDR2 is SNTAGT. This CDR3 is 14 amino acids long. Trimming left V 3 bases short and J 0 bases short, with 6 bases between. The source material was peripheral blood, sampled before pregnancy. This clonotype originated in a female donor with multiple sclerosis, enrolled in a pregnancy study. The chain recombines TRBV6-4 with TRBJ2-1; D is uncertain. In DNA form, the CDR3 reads TGTGCCAGCAGTGAGTGGAGCTCCTACAATGAGCAGTTCTTC. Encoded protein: CASSEWSSYNEQFF.